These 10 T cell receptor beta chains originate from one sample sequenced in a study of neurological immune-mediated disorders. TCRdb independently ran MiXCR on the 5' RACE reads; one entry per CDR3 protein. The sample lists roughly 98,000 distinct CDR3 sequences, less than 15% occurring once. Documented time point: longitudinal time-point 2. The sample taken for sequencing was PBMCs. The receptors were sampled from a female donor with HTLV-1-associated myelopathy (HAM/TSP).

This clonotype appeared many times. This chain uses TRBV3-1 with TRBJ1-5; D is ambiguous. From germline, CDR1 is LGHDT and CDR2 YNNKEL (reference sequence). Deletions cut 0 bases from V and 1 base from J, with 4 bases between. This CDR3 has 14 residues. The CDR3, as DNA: TGTGCCAGCAGCCAAGAAATCAGCAATCAGCCCCAGCATTTT. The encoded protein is CASSQEISNQPQHF.

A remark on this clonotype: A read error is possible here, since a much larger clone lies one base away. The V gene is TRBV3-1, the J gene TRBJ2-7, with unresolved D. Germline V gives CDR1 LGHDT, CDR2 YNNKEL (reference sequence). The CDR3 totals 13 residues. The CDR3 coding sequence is TGTGTCAGCAGCCAAGGTAGCAGCTACGAGCAGTACTTC. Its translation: CVSSQGSSYEQYF.

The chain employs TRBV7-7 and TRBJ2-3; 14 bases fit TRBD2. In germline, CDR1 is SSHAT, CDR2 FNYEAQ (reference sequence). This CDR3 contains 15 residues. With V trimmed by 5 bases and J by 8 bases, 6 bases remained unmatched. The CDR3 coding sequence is TGTGCCAGCAGCGTCGGGACTAGCGGGGGTGTTACGCAGTATTTT. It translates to CASSVGTSGGVTQYF.

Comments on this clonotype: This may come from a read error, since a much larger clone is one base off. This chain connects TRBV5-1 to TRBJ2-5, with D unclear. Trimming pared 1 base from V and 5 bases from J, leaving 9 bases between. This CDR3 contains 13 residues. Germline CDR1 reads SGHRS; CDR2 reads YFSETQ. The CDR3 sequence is CASSLSPMETQYF. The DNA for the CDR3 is TGCGCCAGCAGCTTGTCCCCGATGGAGACCCAGTACTTC.

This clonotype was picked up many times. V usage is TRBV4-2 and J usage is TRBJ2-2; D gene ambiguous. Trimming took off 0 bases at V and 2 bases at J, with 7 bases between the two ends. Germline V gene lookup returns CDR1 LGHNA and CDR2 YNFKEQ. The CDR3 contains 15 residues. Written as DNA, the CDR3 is TGTGCCAGCAGCCAAGAACTGGGAAACACCGGGGAGCTGTTTTTT. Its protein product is CASSQELGNTGELFF.

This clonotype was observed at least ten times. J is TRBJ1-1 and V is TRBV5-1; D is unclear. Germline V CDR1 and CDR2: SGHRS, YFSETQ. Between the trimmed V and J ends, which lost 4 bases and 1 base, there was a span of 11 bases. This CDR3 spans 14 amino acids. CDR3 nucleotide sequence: TGCGCCAGCAGCCTTGGTCAGAGGAACACTGAAGCTTTCTTT. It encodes CASSLGQRNTEAFF. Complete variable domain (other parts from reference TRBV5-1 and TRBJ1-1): KAGVTQTPRYLIKTRGQQVTLSCSPISGHRSVSWYQQTPGQGLQFLFEYFSETQRNKGNFPGRFSGRQFSNSRSEMNVSTLELGDSALYLCASSLGQRNTEAFFGQGTRLTVV.

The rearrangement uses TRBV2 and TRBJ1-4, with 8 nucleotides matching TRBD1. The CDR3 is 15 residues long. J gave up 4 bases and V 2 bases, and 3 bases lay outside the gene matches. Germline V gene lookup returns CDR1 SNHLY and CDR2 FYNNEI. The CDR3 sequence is CASSESTGVNEKLFF. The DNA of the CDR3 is TGTGCCAGCAGTGAATCGACAGGGGTTAATGAAAAACTGTTTTTT.

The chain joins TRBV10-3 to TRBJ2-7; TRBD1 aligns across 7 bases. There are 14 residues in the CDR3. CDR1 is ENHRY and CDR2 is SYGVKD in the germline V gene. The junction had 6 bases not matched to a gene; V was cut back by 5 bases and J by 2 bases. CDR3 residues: CAISQTGHTYEQYF. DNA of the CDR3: TGTGCCATCAGTCAGACAGGGCACACCTACGAGCAGTACTTC.

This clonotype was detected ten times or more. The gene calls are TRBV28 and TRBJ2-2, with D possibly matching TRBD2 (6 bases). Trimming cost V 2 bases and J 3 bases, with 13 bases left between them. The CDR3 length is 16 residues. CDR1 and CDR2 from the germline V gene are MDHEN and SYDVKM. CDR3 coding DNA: TGTGCCAGCAGTTTAGCGGGACGGGGCGACACCGGGGAGCTGTTTTTT. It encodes CASSLAGRGDTGELFF.

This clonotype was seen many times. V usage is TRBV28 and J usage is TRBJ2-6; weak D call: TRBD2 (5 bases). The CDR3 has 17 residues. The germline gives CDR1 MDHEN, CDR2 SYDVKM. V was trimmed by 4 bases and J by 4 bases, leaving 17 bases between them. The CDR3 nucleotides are TGTGCCAGCAGTTATCCCGGAGGCCCTGTAGGGGCCAACGTCCTGACTTTC. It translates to CASSYPGGPVGANVLTF.